The 28 T cell receptor beta chains listed next were all sequenced from one sample in a study of graft-versus-host responses after intestinal transplantation. Libraries were prepared by immunoSEQ multiplex PCR; TCRdb keeps only in-frame clonotypes and omits some of them. Counted here are about 20,000 clones, about half occurring once; the ten biggest clones make up around 0.81%. The sample in question was alloreactive CD4+ T cells from a mixed lymphocyte reaction culture, obtained before intestinal transplant. This sample's subset: CFSE-low proliferating T cells sorted from roughly six-day pre-transplant mixed lymphocyte reaction (GvH or HvG direction). The receptor source for this set is a human patient who received an intestinal transplant.

This clone was detected a few times. The V gene is TRBV5-8, the J gene TRBJ1-2; 9 bases are shared with TRBD1. Trimming took 2 bases from V and 4 from J; bases not matched to a gene: 6. This CDR3 contains 15 residues. In germline, CDR1 is SGHTS, CDR2 YDEGEE. This CDR3 is CASSFRSGQGYGYTF. CDR3 in DNA: TGTGCCAGCAGCTTCAGGTCGGGACAGGGCTATGGCTACACCTTC.

This chain joins TRBV6-5 and TRBJ1-1; D is unresolved. Germline CDR1 reads MNHEY; CDR2 reads SVGAGI. This CDR3 region has 13 residues. V lost 2 bases to trimming and J lost 1 base, with 5 bases between them. CDR3 amino acids: CASSYARNTEAFF. The CDR3 region has the DNA TGTGCCAGCAGTTACGCGAGGAACACTGAAGCTTTCTTT.

The gene calls are TRBV6-5 and TRBJ2-3, with 8 bases fitting TRBD2. CDR1 is MNHEY and CDR2 is SVGAGI in the germline V gene. The CDR3 has 13 residues. The trim removed 6 bases at V and 5 bases at J, leaving 4 bases unmatched. The CDR3 DNA reads TGTGCCAGCAGCCGACTAGCGCAAGATACGCAGTATTTT. As protein: CASSRLAQDTQYF.

This clone appeared a few times. The chain uses TRBV29-1 and TRBJ1-2, with TRBD1 matching 9 bases. CDR3 length equals 14 residues. Germline trimming cut 7 bases from V and 6 bases from J; bases unmatched to any gene: 12. The germline V gene has CDR1 SQVTM and CDR2 ANQGSEA. DNA of the CDR3: TGCAGCGCCGAGGACAGGGGCGGATTAAATGGCTACACCTTC. Translation gives CSAEDRGGLNGYTF.

The genes are TRBV6-5 and TRBJ2-7, with D possibly matching TRBD2 (6 bases). The CDR3 consists of 13 residues. Germline V CDR1 and CDR2: MNHEY, SVGAGI. The V end lost 2 bases, the J end lost 7 bases, and 12 bases lay between the germline ends. The DNA of the CDR3 is TGTGCCAGCAGTTACGCGCGGGGCTGGGAGCAGTACTTC. Protein: CASSYARGWEQYF.

The chain joins TRBV19 to TRBJ2-5, with 8 bases matching TRBD2. The CDR3 covers 13 residues. Germline trimming cut 6 bases from V and 4 bases from J; bases unmatched to any gene: 4. Germline V gene sequence: CDR1 LNHDA, CDR2 SQIVND (reference sequence). The CDR3 DNA follows: TGTGCCAGTAGGCTAGCGGGTCGAGAGACCCAGTACTTC. This codes for CASRLAGRETQYF.

The chain couples TRBV27 to TRBJ2-7; D uncertain. Germline V lookup: CDR1 MNHEY, CDR2 SMNVEV (reference sequence). The length of the CDR3 is 17 residues. Trimming took 3 bases from V and 2 from J, leaving 20 bases between them. CDR3 in DNA: TGTGCCAGCAGTTTGATGCCGACGTCTACTACCCCCTACGAGCAGTACTTC. It is translated as CASSLMPTSTTPYEQYF.

The CDR3 here is CASRTQGAVEQFF. The CDR3, as DNA: TGTGCCAGCAGAACACAGGGGGCGGTGGAGCAGTTCTTC. The chain carries TRBV5-6 and TRBJ2-1; 9 positions match TRBD1. Germline-derived CDR1 and CDR2 are SGHDT and YYEEEE. The CDR3 runs to 13 residues. The V and J ends lost 5 bases and 10 bases, in that order; junction bases with no gene match: 7.

V usage is TRBV6-6 and J usage is TRBJ2-3; the D gene is possibly TRBD2 (5 bases). V dropped 2 bases and J dropped 6 bases, with 12 bases sitting between them. The germline CDR1 and CDR2 sequences are MNHNY and SVGAGI (reference sequence). The CDR3 covers 14 residues. The CDR3 nucleotides read TGTGCCAGCAGTTACCCCCTAGCTAGCGATACGCAGTATTTT. Its protein is CASSYPLASDTQYF.

This sequence joins TRBV6-1 and TRBJ2-5, with D unresolved. The CDR3 runs to 12 residues. Per germline, CDR1 MNHNS and CDR2 SASEGT. With 1 base removed from V and 3 bases from J, the gap between germline ends came to 3 bases. This chain's CDR3 is CASSEVKETQYF. The CDR3, as DNA: TGTGCCAGCAGTGAAGTTAAAGAGACCCAGTACTTC.

This clone was found a few times. V gene TRBV18 combines with J gene TRBJ2-7; D is uncertain. The CDR3 totals 15 residues. Trimming took off 3 bases at V and 3 bases at J, with 15 bases between the two ends. CDR1 is KGHSH and CDR2 is LQKENI in the germline V gene. CDR3 region: CASSPTPTEIYEQYF. The CDR3 bases are TGTGCCAGCTCACCCACTCCAACAGAAATCTACGAGCAGTACTTC.

This clone appeared a few times. The rearrangement links TRBV5-1 to TRBJ2-2; 7 bases agree with TRBD1. The CDR3 extends over 15 amino acids. J gave up 4 bases and V 4 bases, and 7 bases lay outside the gene matches. From germline, CDR1 is SGHRS and CDR2 YFSETQ. CDR3 protein: CASSAPQGSTGELFF. CDR3 DNA: TGCGCCAGCAGCGCCCCACAGGGGTCCACCGGGGAGCTGTTTTTT.

This clone has only a few counts. The chain links TRBV10-3 to TRBJ1-2; D remains unclear. This CDR3 comprises 14 residues. Trimming cost V 8 bases and J 0 bases, with 13 bases left between them. Germline V gives CDR1 ENHRY, CDR2 SYGVKD. The chain's CDR3 is CAICLGGTNYGYTF. Written as DNA, the CDR3 is TGTGCCATCTGTTTGGGAGGAACTAACTATGGCTACACCTTC.

This clone was detected only a few times. This sequence joins TRBV27 and TRBJ2-3; 7 positions agree with TRBD2. Losses at the gene ends were 2 bases for V and 6 bases for J; bases not matched to a gene: 2. The CDR3 runs to 13 residues. The germline V gene encodes CDR1 MNHEY and CDR2 SMNVEV (reference sequence). This CDR3 reads CASSLRGGDTQYF. Written as DNA, the CDR3 is TGTGCCAGCAGTTTAAGGGGAGGGGATACGCAGTATTTT.

This chain links TRBV6-5 with TRBJ2-7, with D possibly TRBD1 on 5 matching bases. Germline V lookup: CDR1 MNHEY, CDR2 SVGAGI. There are 13 residues in the CDR3. The V end was cut by 2 bases, the J end by 11 bases, with 16 bases between. CDR3 nucleotide sequence: TGTGCCAGCAGTTACCTAAGGGGCGCCAGGGAGTACTTC. It yields the protein CASSYLRGAREYF.

The V gene is TRBV5-1, the J gene TRBJ2-3; D is unresolved. The CDR3 runs 15 residues. The germline gives CDR1 SGHRS, CDR2 YFSETQ. Trimming pared 0 bases from V and 3 bases from J, leaving 11 bases between. The CDR3 region has the DNA TGCGCCAGCAGCTTGGGGCTAGTGGGTACAGATACGCAGTATTTT. Its protein is CASSLGLVGTDTQYF. Full variable domain (missing parts from reference TRBV5-1 and TRBJ2-3): KAGVTQTPRYLIKTRGQQVTLSCSPISGHRSVSWYQQTPGQGLQFLFEYFSETQRNKGNFPGRFSGRQFSNSRSEMNVSTLELGDSALYLCASSLGLVGTDTQYFGPGTRLTVL.

J is TRBJ2-5 and V is TRBV18; 9 bases map to TRBD1. CDR1 KGHSH and CDR2 LQKENI come from the germline V gene. The trim removed 5 bases at V and 5 bases at J, leaving 6 bases unmatched. The CDR3 is 14 residues long. The CDR3: CASSSGQGLETQYF. In DNA form, the CDR3 reads TGTGCCAGCTCATCGGGACAGGGTTTGGAGACCCAGTACTTC.

The chain couples TRBV7-9 to TRBJ2-5; 14 bases agree with TRBD2. Germline assignment: CDR1 SEHNR and CDR2 FQNEAQ (reference sequence). The CDR3 loop spans 16 amino acids. The ends lost 3 bases at V and 4 bases at J; junction bases unmatched: 4. CDR3 residues: CASSFRLAGGAETQYF. The DNA of the CDR3 is TGTGCCAGCAGCTTTCGACTAGCGGGGGGGGCAGAGACCCAGTACTTC.

A few counts support this clone. The rearrangement links TRBV10-3 to TRBJ1-2; 7 bases are shared with TRBD1. CDR1 is ENHRY, CDR2 SYGVKD, per germline. After removal of 5 bases from V and 3 bases from J, the junction contained 12 bases not matched to a gene. The CDR3 length is 16 residues. The CDR3 DNA sequence: TGTGCCATCAGTCCGACAGGGCGTGGTTGGGACTATGGCTACACCTTC. This codes for CAISPTGRGWDYGYTF.

The V gene is TRBV19, the J gene TRBJ2-1; 14 bases agree with TRBD2. The CDR3 is made up of 16 amino acids. The V gene's germline CDR1 is LNHDA and CDR2 SQIVND (reference sequence). J was trimmed by 8 bases and V by 5 bases; bases with no gene match: 8. The CDR3 sequence is CASSHGLAGGLDEQFF. The CDR3 region has the DNA TGTGCCAGTAGTCACGGACTAGCGGGGGGACTTGATGAGCAGTTCTTC.

The J gene is TRBJ1-5, the V gene TRBV2; TRBD1 might be the D (5 bases). Trimming took off 6 bases at V and 1 base at J, with 13 bases between the two ends. Germline V gene data show CDR1 as SNHLY and CDR2 as FYNNEI. This CDR3 has 15 residues. In nucleotides, the CDR3 is TGTGCCAGCAGAGGGGTCCGGGTCAGCAATCAGCCCCAGCATTTT. Protein: CASRGVRVSNQPQHF.

The sample holds a few counts of this clone. The genes are TRBV7-8 and TRBJ2-2; possible D gene TRBD2, 6 bases. The CDR3 consists of 15 residues. Germline CDR1 is SGHVS and CDR2 is FQNEAQ. The V end lost 1 base, the J end lost 3 bases, and 9 bases lay between the germline ends. The CDR3 nucleotides read TGTGCCAGCAGCTTAGGCGGGACCCACACCGGGGAGCTGTTTTTT. Translation: CASSLGGTHTGELFF.

This clone rates as medium-sized. The gene calls are TRBV2 and TRBJ1-6, with 8 bases aligning to TRBD1. V trimming: 8 bases; J trimming: 9 bases; junction bases outside the gene matches: 12. The germline V gene has CDR1 SNHLY and CDR2 FYNNEI. There are 15 residues in the CDR3. CDR3 region: CASCRDRLGGSPLHF. The CDR3 DNA is TGTGCCAGCTGCCGGGACAGGCTGGGGGGTTCACCCCTCCACTTT.

V gene TRBV5-4 combines with J gene TRBJ2-6; 8 nucleotides align to TRBD1. Trimming cost V 2 bases and J 3 bases; bases outside gene matches: 16. This CDR3 is 20 amino acids long. CDR1 is SGHNT, CDR2 YYREEE, per germline (reference sequence). As DNA, the CDR3 is TGTGCCAGCAGCTTTCTTGGTCCAGGGGGCGTTTTCTTTGGGGCCAACGTCCTGACTTTC. It specifies CASSFLGPGGVFFGANVLTF.

This clone has only a few counts. The chain combines TRBV6-1 with TRBJ2-3; 8 bases line up with TRBD1. The V and J ends lost 2 bases and 2 bases, in that order; junction bases with no gene match: 9. Per germline, CDR1 MNHNS and CDR2 SASEGT. The CDR3 extends over 17 amino acids. The CDR3 coding sequence is TGTGCCAGCAGTGAAACCCCTTGGACAGGGATCACAGATACGCAGTATTTT. Translated, it gives CASSETPWTGITDTQYF.

This chain uses TRBV10-2 with TRBJ2-1; 8 nucleotides line up with TRBD1. There are 14 residues in the CDR3. Germline CDR1 reads WSHSY; CDR2 reads SAAADI. V trimming: 7 bases; J trimming: 4 bases; junction bases outside the gene matches: 6. In DNA form, the CDR3 reads TGCGCCAGCAACTCGGGACAGGTTTACAATGAGCAGTTCTTC. Its protein product is CASNSGQVYNEQFF.

This clone was found a few times. The chain links TRBV6-5 to TRBJ1-6; D not certain. Trimming took 0 bases from V and 9 from J, leaving 6 bases between them. Germline CDR1 and CDR2: MNHEY and SVGAGI. This CDR3 has 13 residues. DNA for the CDR3: TGTGCCAGCAGTTACTCTCGGAGTTCACCCCTCCACTTT. Translated: CASSYSRSSPLHF.

There are a few counts of this clone. This chain connects TRBV5-1 to TRBJ2-3; 9 bases are a match to TRBD2. J gave up 1 base and V 2 bases, and 5 bases lay outside the gene matches. Germline V lookup: CDR1 SGHRS, CDR2 YFSETQ. There are 16 residues in the CDR3. The CDR3 DNA reads as TGCGCCAGCAGCTTACCGGGACTAGCCGGCACAGATACGCAGTATTTT. Translating it yields CASSLPGLAGTDTQYF.